Listed below are T cell receptor beta chains from one sample, sequenced in a study of regulatory T cells in long-lasting Graves disease. A single record per CDR3 protein comes from TCRdb applying MiXCR to the multiplex PCR reads. Here the sample spans under 350,000 distinct CDR3 sequences, roughly 21% being singletons. The sample consisted of peripheral blood mononuclear cells (PBMCs), taken when the disease was refractory, from a patient treated with antithyroid drugs. The receptor source for this set is a female donor with Graves disease. CDR3s leave out the opening cysteine and the closing phenylalanine or tryptophan. The order of the fields is CDR3 length, clone size, V gene, CDR3 protein. Clone size, where shown, is once, few, many, or a class for clones that have expanded.

cdr3_length: 12
clone_size: NA
v_call: TRBV3-1
cdr3_aa: ASSQGRVTDTQY

cdr3_length: 9
clone_size: NA
v_call: TRBV20-1
cdr3_aa: SAVPDYEQY

cdr3_length: 15
clone_size: NA
v_call: TRBV9
cdr3_aa: ASSVHRDSANTGELF

cdr3_length: 13
clone_size: few
v_call: TRBV20-1
cdr3_aa: SAAQGGGSSETQY

cdr3_length: 20
clone_size: NA
v_call: TRBV28
cdr3_aa: ASSLPPLLAGALGLRSNEQF

cdr3_length: 15
clone_size: NA
v_call: TRBV7-6
cdr3_aa: ASSSSVSGFSFNEQF

cdr3_length: 11
clone_size: many
v_call: TRBV12-3/TRBV12-4
cdr3_aa: ASRDGDSYEQY

cdr3_length: 12
clone_size: many
v_call: TRBV18
cdr3_aa: ASSGGQVNEKLF

cdr3_length: 11
clone_size: many
v_call: TRBV2
cdr3_aa: ASRGGSYYEQY

cdr3_length: 14
clone_size: few
v_call: TRBV6-1
cdr3_aa: ASSVTPPSSYNEQF

cdr3_length: 11
clone_size: few
v_call: TRBV5-6
cdr3_aa: ASSLWVNTEAF

cdr3_length: 11
clone_size: NA
v_call: TRBV18
cdr3_aa: ASSPREYVEQF

cdr3_length: 13
clone_size: few
v_call: TRBV7-9
cdr3_aa: ASSLAPGIAGELF

cdr3_length: 11
clone_size: many
v_call: TRBV7-8
cdr3_aa: ASSLVGGGELF

cdr3_length: 13
clone_size: many
v_call: TRBV5-4
cdr3_aa: ASKGPGGLLETQY

cdr3_length: 10
clone_size: NA
v_call: TRBV10-2
cdr3_aa: ASGPHPYEQY

cdr3_length: 11
clone_size: few
v_call: TRBV29-1
cdr3_aa: SVVREVGETQY

cdr3_length: 12
clone_size: NA
v_call: TRBV30
cdr3_aa: AWGQGASKNIQY